This T cell receptor beta chain appears in the sequencing data of a study of blood T cell repertoires in COVID-19. The V gene's germline CDR1 is SNHLY and CDR2 FYNNEI. J gave up 0 bases and V 1 base, and 1 base lay outside the gene matches. The CDR3 spans 17 residues. In the study's own analysis: Estimates of nucleated cell counts were drawn from the amplification of reference gene primers. Profiling relied on immunoSEQ multiplex PCR, and the TCRdb table lists in-frame clones only, not all of them. The V and J calls and clone size were taken over from that table, and D and trimming were inferred from the DNA. Of approximately 60,000 clones in the sample, 65% to 90% were seen once.

Specimen: peripheral blood. The sequence was obtained from a man aged 50-59 years with active COVID-19. The genes are TRBV2 and TRBJ2-2; TRBD2 aligns across 11 bases. The CDR3 nucleotides are TGTGCCAGCAGTGAAGAGGGACTAGCGGCGAACACCGGGGAGCTGTTTTTT. It yields the protein CASSEEGLAANTGELFF.